This TCR beta chain derives from a study of blood T cell repertoires in COVID-19. TCRdb's table, derived via immunoSEQ multiplex PCR, lists solely in-frame clones and lacks some. The table has a few hundred thousand clones, around 87% seen once; the top ten hold less than 9.5%. CDR1 and CDR2 from the germline V gene are SGHDT and YYEEEE. Trimming shortened V by 2 bases and J by 8 bases, and 14 bases separated the two germline ends. The CDR3 is 15 amino acids. The sequence came from a woman aged 45-65 years who had recovered from COVID-19. The specimen sequenced was peripheral blood. The chain links TRBV5-6 to TRBJ1-6; weak D call: TRBD1 (6 bases). DNA for the CDR3: TGTGCCAGCAGCTTACAGGGCCGGTTGGATTCACCCCTCCACTTT. It encodes CASSLQGRLDSPLHF.